The T cell receptor beta chain described here comes from a study of OX40 agonist ivuxolimab in advanced cancers. A history of autoimmune disease or systemic immunosuppression excluded patients. Sampling times: baseline, cycle 4 day 1, cycle 7 day 1. The protocol was immunoSEQ multiplex PCR, while the TCRdb copy is restricted to in-frame clones and leaves out a portion. The table shows tens of thousands of clones, with about 89% occurring only once. The trim removed 2 bases at V and 7 bases at J, leaving 5 bases unmatched. CDR3 length equals 14 residues. The germline CDR1 and CDR2 sequences are MNHEY and SMNVEV (reference sequence).

The rearrangement uses TRBV27 and TRBJ1-5; 7 nucleotides align to TRBD1. Here the sequenced sample was CD4+ or CD8+ T cells sorted from blood, taken in a trial of the OX40 agonist ivuxolimab. This receptor was obtained from an adult with an advanced solid tumor such as melanoma, head and neck, liver or kidney cancer. As DNA, the CDR3 is TGTGCCAGCAGTTTAAACAGGGGAGGGCAGCCCCAGCATTTT. This sequence encodes CASSLNRGGQPQHF.